Listed below are T cell receptor beta chains from one sample, sequenced in a study of blood T cell repertoires in COVID-19. Sequencing was performed with immunoSEQ multiplex PCR; in TCRdb, only in-frame clones are kept and a portion is missing. The sample lists 100,000 to 150,000 clones; about 85% were seen once. The sample comprised peripheral blood. All receptors come from a man older than 75 with active or convalescent COVID-19. The conserved cysteine and the conserved F or W are not part of the CDR3 here. The order of the fields is V gene, CDR3 protein.

TRBV6-6 ASSGRRGQGNEQF
TRBV6-2/TRBV6-3 ASSFSTGSMETQY
TRBV29-1 SVAVTGQETQY
TRBV12-3/TRBV12-4 ASGGETQY
TRBV25-1 ASSERERGWDPVSAQY
TRBV4-1 ASSQDALAGGTF
TRBV6-5 ASSYGGGYGETQY
TRBV28 ASSLRGGGEKLF
TRBV7-8 ASSVDSVGPQH
TRBV6-5 ASKTGGIGYGYT
TRBV6-5 ASTGPLGETQY
TRBV4-2 ASSQGTRPADTQY
TRBV5-4 ASSWISGGGTDTQY
TRBV6-4 ASSASGQGANYGYT
TRBV6-5 ASSYSGGLGNQPQH
TRBV14 ASSPLQGNLYEQY
TRBV5-4 ASSLVSRSYT
TRBV5-6 ASSYPSGETQY
TRBV6-6 ASSRAGRFINYGYT
TRBV7-2 ASSLGAGAFVEPQH
TRBV19 ASRMGQGFHEQY
TRBV28 ASGGARYGYT
TRBV28 ASRSGLPNTEAF
TRBV6-5 ASSLSGSSYNEQF
TRBV24-1 ATSDSKGGANQETQY
TRBV7-2 ASSPASGGAGKNIQY
TRBV11-3 ASSSERGATGELF
TRBV12-5 ASGTGQGAGDTQY
TRBV5-1 ASRETASATNEKLF
TRBV4-1 ASSQQPGQGFYEQY
TRBV6-2/TRBV6-3 ASSSSSGTYNEQF
TRBV12-3/TRBV12-4 ASSFQGNTEAF
TRBV11-1 ASSPRQGPNSPLH
TRBV5-4 ASRPDPGLAGGVGEQF
TRBV10-3 AISQLGALYGYT
TRBV7-2 ASSSNSGNTIY
TRBV7-2 ATGGGTGNQPQH
TRBV18 ASSPQGDGYT
TRBV5-1 ASSSTGIYGYT